The source of this T cell receptor beta chain is a study of identical twins (dated by TCRdb to 2016 to 2017). With regard to the full study: TCR alpha and beta repertoires from monozygotic twins, unrelated adults of various ages and cord blood were deep-sequenced to test whether fetal clonotypes persist. Replicate twin experiments were performed at different times using different library preparation protocols to rule out contamination.

Only healthy Caucasian donors were included. The twin cohort comprised three pairs of female monozygotic twins, all aged roughly 18 to 30 years. Positive isolation kits from Invitrogen were used to isolate CD4+ and CD8+ T cell populations. There are a few counts of this clonotype. Its antigen is currently not known. Base qualities are not at hand, and no much larger clone is one base apart. Study-level results and caveats: Invariant T cells such as MAIT and iNKT could partly confound zero-insertion analyses, although diverse VJ usage argued against such confounding for most clonotypes. Compared with coincidental sharing between unrelated individuals, an excess of low generation-probability sequences was observed among out-of-frame TCR alpha sequences shared between twins. In beta out-of-frame sequences, excess twin sharing was weaker, because having fewer shared sequences lowered the signal-to-noise ratio. Recombination models systematically underestimated out-of-frame TCR alpha sharing in monozygotic twins but agreed with sharing between unrelated individuals. Because the same donors could not be followed over many years, the conclusions relied on cross-sectional statistical analysis. Fewer insertions were carried by abundant cord blood beta clonotypes; a weaker similar trend was observed in young adult naive repertoires, while no such trend was observed in memory repertoires.

Library prep was done by 5' RACE. TCRdb records Illumina HiSeq 2000 as the sequencer. A universal primer binding site was added through template switching, and the final cDNA carried a unique molecular identifier so that TCR cDNA molecules could be counted accurately. Specific primers in the conserved constant-segment region were used to synthesize first-strand cDNA for TCR alpha and beta chains. To control for contamination, every cDNA library was double barcoded, receiving both a SMART-Mk sample barcode and Illumina barcodes. TruSeq adapter sequences, together with Illumina sample barcodes, were added in two successive PCR steps. Sequencing of the TCR alpha and beta cDNA libraries was done on the Illumina HiSeq platform using custom primers. As for the original processing: MiGEC processed the raw reads to extract unique molecular identifiers, while MiXCR was used to determine the CDR3 positions. For each individual, recombination models were inferred using an EM algorithm with the repgenHMM and IGoR tools. Shared clonotype analysis was performed with the tcR package in R, normalizing sharing by the product of cloneset sizes. To study raw recombination free of thymic and clonal selection effects, out-of-frame nonproductive sequences were analyzed. TCRdb's own reprocessing of the public reads used fastp at Q25 and MiXCR and kept productive beta chains. Each record represents a unique CDR3 protein, reported with the most common genes and DNA among its rows. The authors' filters were not applied to this entry. Within this sample are 250,000 or so distinct CDR3 sequences, with 6.5% to 9.5% of them counted one time only. The ten largest clonotypes hold 3% to 3.5% of the sample.

Including the terminal cysteine and phenylalanine, the CDR3 comprises 12 residues. This entry keeps only the CDR3 DNA: 36 bases, framed from base 1. Reading the germline V gene (reference sequence) gives CDR1 SEHNR and CDR2 FQNEAQ. The junction shows trimming of 1 base on V and 6 bases on J, plus 7 bases between the germline ends. This same sample was also taken into another study, of yellow fever vaccine responses in identical twins. Per the second study: According to the authors, the vaccine-induced T cell response in identical twins seemed to be partly convergent and partly specific to each individual. Focusing on identical twins, the study followed the T cell clones that responded to the vaccine, and did so with precision.

The TCR originated in a young woman in good health. The V and J genes are TRBV7-9 and TRBJ2-7, with no reliable assignment of the D segment. Sequencing input: CD8+ T cells sorted from blood. The CDR3 reads CASSLGSPEQYF. The nucleotide sequence is TGTGCCAGCAGCTTAGGGTCCCCCGAGCAGTACTTC.